Below are 31 T cell receptor beta chains sequenced from a single sample in a study of blood T cell repertoires in COVID-19. Data came from immunoSEQ multiplex PCR; TCRdb stores just in-frame clones and leaves some out. The table lists under 150,000 clones, around 79% of them singletons. The source material was PBMCs or T cells enriched from blood (not recorded which). Receptors were obtained from a woman aged 45-65 years who had recovered from COVID-19.

The chain couples TRBV29-1 to TRBJ1-4; unclear D gene. Germline V gives CDR1 SQVTM, CDR2 ANQGSEA. Trimming stripped 6 bases from V and 8 bases from J, with 16 bases between. The CDR3 has 13 amino acids. The DNA for the CDR3 is TGCAGCGTACAACGCGGACTAGGGGAAAAACTGTTTTTT. Translating it yields CSVQRGLGEKLFF.

This clone is a singleton in its sample. The gene calls are TRBV5-6 and TRBJ2-2; D is perhaps TRBD1 (6 bases). Germline V gene data show CDR1 as SGHDT and CDR2 as YYEEEE. Deletions cut 4 bases from V and 5 bases from J, with 15 bases between. The CDR3 consists of 15 residues. Here the CDR3 DNA reads TGTGCCAGCAGCGTACACAATACAGGGACCGGGGAGCTGTTTTTT. This gives the protein CASSVHNTGTGELFF.

This chain joins TRBV5-1 and TRBJ1-4; 8 bases line up with TRBD1. V was pared by 3 bases and J by 4 bases, with 5 bases of the junction left unmatched. Per germline, CDR1 SGHRS and CDR2 YFSETQ. The CDR3 has 15 residues. CDR3 sequence reads: CASSSQGAINEKLFF. CDR3 DNA sequence: TGCGCCAGCAGCTCGCAGGGGGCGATTAATGAAAAACTGTTTTTT.

The genes are TRBV5-1 and TRBJ2-6; D not resolved. The CDR3 is 16 residues long. V was trimmed by 0 bases and J by 0 bases, leaving 7 bases between them. CDR1 and CDR2 from the germline V gene are SGHRS and YFSETQ. The CDR3 reads CASSLGASSGANVLTF. The CDR3 bases are TGCGCCAGCAGCTTGGGGGCCAGCTCTGGGGCCAACGTCCTGACTTTC.

V usage is TRBV28 and J usage is TRBJ1-1; unclear D gene. Trimming stripped 4 bases from V and 0 bases from J, with 12 bases between. From germline, CDR1 is MDHEN and CDR2 SYDVKM. This CDR3 has 15 amino acids. CDR3 sequence reads: CASSYGGGMNTEAFF. The DNA of the CDR3 is TGTGCCAGCAGTTACGGTGGCGGCATGAACACTGAAGCTTTCTTT.

The chain employs TRBV7-9 and TRBJ1-4; D might be TRBD1 (6 bases). The CDR3 is 15 residues long. Germline-derived CDR1 and CDR2 are SEHNR and FQNEAQ (reference sequence). Trimming cost V 5 bases and J 3 bases, with 13 bases left between them. The CDR3 region has the DNA TGTGCCAGCAGCCTGGGGGCGAGTTCTAATGAAAAACTGTTTTTT. It translates to CASSLGASSNEKLFF.

The V call is TRBV3-1 (or the pseudogene TRBV3-2), the J call TRBJ2-2; 8 positions agree with TRBD2. CDR3 length equals 16 residues. The germline V gene has CDR1 LGHDT and CDR2 YNNKEL (reference sequence). The trim removed 6 bases at V and 2 bases at J, leaving 8 bases unmatched. The CDR3 reads CASRPRGGENTGELFF. In nucleotides, the CDR3 is TGTGCCAGCAGACCCCGGGGGGGCGAAAACACCGGGGAGCTGTTTTTT.

The rearrangement joins TRBV6-2 or TRBV6-3 to TRBJ2-6; D perhaps matches TRBD2 (6 bases). CDR3 length: 16 amino acids. The V end was cut by 2 bases, the J end by 4 bases, with 12 bases between. Germline V gene sequence: CDR1 MNHEY, CDR2 SVGEGT. CDR3 region: CASSYRGFAGANVLTF. In DNA form, the CDR3 reads TGTGCCAGCAGTTACCGGGGGTTTGCGGGGGCCAACGTCCTGACTTTC.

The chain carries TRBV5-1 and TRBJ1-1; 11 bases agree with TRBD1. Per germline, CDR1 SGHRS and CDR2 YFSETQ. The trim removed 0 bases at V and 6 bases at J, leaving 4 bases unmatched. The CDR3 totals 15 residues. The chain's CDR3 is CASSLEGQGVAEAFF. DNA of the CDR3: TGCGCCAGCAGCTTGGAGGGACAGGGGGTCGCTGAAGCTTTCTTT.

The chain employs TRBV14 and TRBJ1-3; TRBD1 might be the D (6 bases). V was pared by 5 bases and J by 3 bases, with 17 bases between. CDR3 size: 16 residues. Germline V gene sequence: CDR1 SGHDN, CDR2 FVKESK. The CDR3 region is CASSLRTGGIGNTIYF. The DNA of the CDR3 is TGTGCCAGCAGCTTACGGACGGGGGGCATTGGAAACACCATATATTTT.

This chain's CDR3 is CASRTGTGGLGNTIYF. The CDR3 DNA reads as TGTGCCAGCAGGACCGGGACAGGGGGCCTGGGAAACACCATATATTTT. J is TRBJ1-3 and V is TRBV28; TRBD1 matches at 12 bases. The CDR3 loop spans 16 amino acids. V shed 6 bases, J shed 4 bases, and the junction held 7 bases outside the gene matches. The V gene's germline CDR1 is MDHEN and CDR2 SYDVKM.

This clone has only one observation. V gene TRBV4-1 combines with J gene TRBJ1-1; D might be TRBD1 (6 bases). The germline V gene has CDR1 MGHRA and CDR2 YSYEKL. The CDR3 is 15 amino acids. The V end was cut by 3 bases, the J end by 4 bases, with 15 bases between. The CDR3 spells CASSHGQSRGTEAFF. CDR3 nucleotide sequence: TGCGCCAGCAGCCACGGACAGTCCCGCGGCACTGAAGCTTTCTTT.

V is TRBV5-1 and J is TRBJ2-3; no reliable D call. Trimming stripped 0 bases from V and 2 bases from J, with 4 bases between. The CDR3 has 13 residues. Germline V CDR1 and CDR2: SGHRS, YFSETQ. Here the CDR3 reads CASSLELTDTQYF. The CDR3 DNA follows: TGCGCCAGCAGCTTGGAACTCACAGATACGCAGTATTTT.

V gene TRBV3-1 (or the pseudogene TRBV3-2) combines with J gene TRBJ1-3, with D possibly TRBD1 on 6 matching bases. This CDR3 spans 16 amino acids. Germline assignment: CDR1 LGHDT and CDR2 YNNKEL (reference sequence). The V and J ends lost 3 bases and 0 bases respectively, with 12 bases between them. The CDR3 loop reads CASSHHRASSGNTIYF. CDR3 nucleotides: TGTGCCAGCAGCCATCACAGGGCATCCTCTGGAAACACCATATATTTT.

This sequence joins TRBV11-3 and TRBJ1-3, with a tentative D call TRBD1 (5 bases). Germline CDR1 SGHNT, CDR2 YENEEA. This CDR3 has 15 amino acids. V was trimmed by 4 bases and J by 4 bases, leaving 14 bases between them. The CDR3 region has the DNA TGTGCCAGCAGCTCCCGCGGGGCGGTGGGAAACACCATATATTTT. Translation gives CASSSRGAVGNTIYF.

The gene calls are TRBV5-1 and TRBJ1-5; perhaps TRBD1 as D (6 bases). Trimming cost V 0 bases and J 7 bases, with 14 bases left between them. This CDR3 contains 15 residues. Germline CDR1 is SGHRS and CDR2 is YFSETQ. DNA for the CDR3: TGCGCCAGCAGCTTGGAGGGTGACAGGAGACAGCCCCAGCATTTT. This codes for CASSLEGDRRQPQHF.

The V gene is TRBV11-2, the J gene TRBJ1-4; 11 bases are a match to TRBD1. Germline-derived CDR1 and CDR2 are SGHAT and FQNNGV. Trimming cost V 4 bases and J 3 bases; bases outside gene matches: 4. The CDR3 spans 16 residues. CDR3 nucleotides: TGTGCCAGCAGCTATGGACAGGGGGCGTCTAATGAAAAACTGTTTTTT. Amino acid sequence: CASSYGQGASNEKLFF.

The chain couples TRBV5-1 to TRBJ1-4; TRBD1 is a possible D gene (5 bases). Trimming left V 7 bases short and J 5 bases short, with 12 bases between. The germline V gene encodes CDR1 SGHRS and CDR2 YFSETQ. CDR3 length: 13 amino acids. The CDR3 nucleotides are TGCGCCAGCGCGAGGACAAGGAATGAAAAACTGTTTTTT. Its protein is CASARTRNEKLFF.

The J gene is TRBJ1-3, the V gene TRBV7-8, with D possibly being TRBD1 (5 bases). This CDR3 contains 14 residues. V was pared by 5 bases and J by 0 bases, with 8 bases between. Germline V gene sequence: CDR1 SGHVS, CDR2 FQNEAQ. The CDR3 region is CASSRTISGNTIYF. DNA of the CDR3: TGTGCCAGCAGCAGGACAATCTCTGGAAACACCATATATTTT.

This clone is a singleton in its sample. The J gene is TRBJ2-1, the V gene TRBV3-1 (or the pseudogene TRBV3-2); no definite D call. Germline-derived CDR1 and CDR2 are LGHDT and YNNKEL (reference sequence). Trimming took off 4 bases at V and 3 bases at J, with 16 bases between the two ends. CDR3 length equals 16 residues. The chain's CDR3 is CASSRSLNTYYNEQFF. The CDR3 DNA reads TGTGCCAGCAGCCGAAGTTTAAATACCTACTACAATGAGCAGTTCTTC.

The V call is TRBV27, the J call TRBJ1-5; 9 nucleotides agree with TRBD1. The V and J ends lost 5 bases and 5 bases, in that order; junction bases with no gene match: 13. Germline assignment: CDR1 MNHEY and CDR2 SMNVEV (reference sequence). The CDR3 is made up of 17 amino acids. The CDR3 sequence: CASSPGQGWVVDQPQHF. As DNA, the CDR3 is TGTGCCAGCAGTCCGGGACAGGGATGGGTGGTCGATCAGCCCCAGCATTTT.

V is TRBV5-4 and J is TRBJ1-4, with D maybe TRBD1 (5 bases). V gave up 4 bases and J gave up 5 bases, with 21 bases separating them. The CDR3 covers 17 residues. Looked up from germline, CDR1 is SGHNT and CDR2 is YYREEE (reference sequence). The CDR3 DNA reads as TGTGCCAGCAGCCTCTGGACACTTGCAGGCCCCAATGAAAAACTGTTTTTT. As protein: CASSLWTLAGPNEKLFF.

The V call is TRBV5-1, the J call TRBJ2-7, with 12 bases fitting TRBD2. This CDR3 has 15 residues. The J segment lost 0 bases and the V segment lost 5 bases, leaving 3 bases of the junction unmatched. Germline CDR1 SGHRS, CDR2 YFSETQ. The CDR3 DNA reads as TGCGCCAGCAGAATGGGACTAGCGGGCTCCTACGAGCAGTACTTC. This gives the protein CASRMGLAGSYEQYF.

The sample holds a few counts of this clone. This chain joins TRBV27 and TRBJ1-2, with a possible D match to TRBD1 (6 bases). V dropped 0 bases and J dropped 5 bases, with 13 bases sitting between them. The CDR3 sequence is 15 residues long. The germline V gene encodes CDR1 MNHEY and CDR2 SMNVEV (reference sequence). In nucleotides, the CDR3 is TGTGCCAGCAGTTTATCCGGGGGGCCATTGTATGGCTACACCTTC. Translated, it gives CASSLSGGPLYGYTF.

This chain joins TRBV5-1 and TRBJ1-2, with 7 bases aligning to TRBD1. This CDR3 has 14 amino acids. The germline CDR1 and CDR2 sequences are SGHRS and YFSETQ. V lost 4 bases and J lost 4; bases outside the gene matches: 7. CDR3 in amino acids: CASSLDREAYGYTF. CDR3 bases: TGCGCCAGCAGCCTCGACAGGGAGGCCTATGGCTACACCTTC.

The J gene is TRBJ1-4, the V gene TRBV11-3; D remains ambiguous. This CDR3 comprises 14 residues. Trimming cost V 4 bases and J 3 bases, with 9 bases left between them. The germline CDR1 and CDR2 sequences are SGHNT and YENEEA. DNA of the CDR3: TGTGCCAGCAGCTCCTCAGATTCTAATGAAAAACTGTTTTTT. It specifies CASSSSDSNEKLFF. Based on the CDR3 plus reference TRBV11-3 and TRBJ1-4, the full variable domain is EAGVVQSPRYKIIEKKQPVAFWCNPISGHNTLYWYLQNLGQGPELLIRYENEEAVDDSQLPKDRFSAERLKGVDSTLKIQPAELGDSAVYLCASSSSDSNEKLFFGSGTQLSVL.

The chain couples TRBV28 to TRBJ2-7; D may be TRBD2 (5 bases). CDR3 length: 11 amino acids. CDR1 and CDR2 from the germline V gene are MDHEN and SYDVKM. The V gene lost 6 bases and the J gene lost 7 bases, with 10 bases spanning the gap. The CDR3, as DNA: TGTGCCAGCAGCCGGTCGGGAGAGCAGTACTTC. Protein sequence: CASSRSGEQYF. Using reference TRBV28 and TRBJ2-7 for the parts outside the CDR3, the full variable domain is DVKVTQSSRYLVKRTGEKVFLECVQDMDHENMFWYRQDPGLGLRLIYFSYDVKMKEKGDIPEGYSVSREKKERFSLILESASTNQTSMYLCASSRSGEQYFGPGTRLTVT.

The chain uses TRBV30 and TRBJ2-3; D remains ambiguous. The CDR3 has 12 residues. Per the germline V gene, CDR1 is GTSNPN and CDR2 is SVGIG (reference sequence). V gave up 0 bases and J gave up 9 bases, with 10 bases separating them. CDR3 region: CAWSVNPGTQYF. The CDR3, as DNA: TGTGCCTGGAGTGTAAACCCCGGGACGCAGTATTTT.

This chain joins TRBV18 and TRBJ1-1, with 8 bases fitting TRBD1. The V segment lost 3 bases and the J segment 1 base; nucleotides outside the gene matches: 7. Germline assignment: CDR1 KGHSH and CDR2 LQKENI. CDR3 length: 16 amino acids. CDR3 nucleotide sequence: TGTGCCAGCTCACCGCTAATAGGACAGGGGAACACTGAAGCTTTCTTT. Encoded protein: CASSPLIGQGNTEAFF.

V usage is TRBV19 and J usage is TRBJ2-2; D might be TRBD2 (5 bases). The CDR3 has 16 residues. Per germline, CDR1 LNHDA and CDR2 SQIVND (reference sequence). V was shortened by 6 bases and J by 0 bases, with 14 bases between the two germline ends. The CDR3 DNA sequence: TGTGCCAGTAGGCCCCGGCCGGGAACGAACACCGGGGAGCTGTTTTTT. Its protein product is CASRPRPGTNTGELFF.

The chain recombines TRBV6-5 with TRBJ1-4; 7 nucleotides line up with TRBD1. J lost 7 bases, V lost 4 bases, and 6 bases had no gene match. Germline values: CDR1 MNHEY, CDR2 SVGAGI. The CDR3 extends over 14 amino acids. The CDR3 sequence is CASSLGNRGEKLFF. CDR3 sequence (DNA): TGTGCCAGCAGTTTGGGGAACAGGGGTGAAAAACTGTTTTTT.